This is a list of T cell receptor beta chains from one sample in a study of OX40 agonist ivuxolimab in advanced cancers. The repertoire was sequenced with immunoSEQ multiplex PCR; TCRdb's copy has only in-frame clones and lacks some. The sample has some 50,000 clones, approximately 91% seen once. Sequenced here: CD4+ or CD8+ T cells sorted from blood, sampled in a trial of the OX40 agonist ivuxolimab. The receptors here all came from an adult with an advanced solid tumor such as melanoma, head and neck, liver or kidney cancer. Both conserved end residues are part of each CDR3. A D gene is named only where the DNA matches it firmly. Rows may omit the clone size; those that give it use once, few, many or a size class.

j_call	clone_size	d_call	v_call	cdr3_nt	cdr3_aa
TRBJ1-1	once	TRBD1	TRBV4-2	TGTGCCAGCAGCCAATCCGGGACAGGGGCCACTGAAGCTTTCTTT	CASSQSGTGATEAFF
TRBJ1-1	once	.	TRBV13	TGTGCCAGCCGCCCCAGGGGCTCCACTGAAGCTTTCTTT	CASRPRGSTEAFF
TRBJ1-1	.	.	TRBV6-5	TGTGCCAGCAGGGGGGAGACTGAAGCTTTCTTT	CASRGETEAFF
TRBJ2-7	.	.	TRBV5-4	TGTGCCAGCAGCTTTCGAGGTTACGAGCAGTACTTC	CASSFRGYEQYF
TRBJ2-5	.	.	TRBV5-6	TGTGCCAGCAGCTTGGTGACAGCAAAAGAGACCCAGTACTTC	CASSLVTAKETQYF
TRBJ1-5	.	.	TRBV19	TGTGCCAGTAGGCCCGAGGGGGTACAGCCCCAGCATTTT	CASRPEGVQPQHF
TRBJ2-1	.	.	TRBV2	TGTGCCAGCAGGGACCTAGCACGCAATGAGCAGTTCTTC	CASRDLARNEQFF
TRBJ1-6	.	TRBD1	TRBV9	TGTGCCAGCAGCTCCCGGGACAGGGGGCGTTCACCCCCCCACTTT	CASSSRDRGRSPPHF
TRBJ1-3	.	.	TRBV18	TGTGCCAGCTCACCACCGGGACGGGACTCTGGAAACACCATATATTTT	CASSPPGRDSGNTIYF
TRBJ2-7	.	.	TRBV28	TGTGCCAGCAGTCCCGTACAGGCTATAGTCTACGAGCAGTACTTC	CASSPVQAIVYEQYF
TRBJ1-4	.	.	TRBV2	TGTGCCAGCAGTGATGTAGGGGTGACAACTAATGAAAAACTGTTTTTT	CASSDVGVTTNEKLFF
TRBJ2-7	.	.	TRBV14	TGTGCCAGCAGTCTTACAACTACGGGCTACGAGCAGTACTTC	CASSLTTTGYEQYF
TRBJ2-3	.	.	TRBV9	TGTGCCAGCAGCGGTGGGGGAGGCACAGATACGCAGTATTTT	CASSGGGGTDTQYF
TRBJ2-1	.	.	TRBV9	TGTGCCAGCGGGAGGGGGGACAATGAGCAGTTCTTC	CASGRGDNEQFF
TRBJ2-6	.	.	TRBV7-9	TGTGCCAGCAGCCCCGGGACAAAGAGCTCTGGGGCCAACGTCCTGACTTTC	CASSPGTKSSGANVLTF
TRBJ2-3	once	.	TRBV7-3	TGTGCCAGCAGCTTAATAACCACAGATACGCAGTATTTT	CASSLITTDTQYF
TRBJ2-7	.	TRBD1	TRBV5-1	TGCGCCAGTAGGACCATGAACGACAGGGGGCCTTCCTACGAGCAGTACTTC	CASRTMNDRGPSYEQYF
TRBJ2-7	.	TRBD2	TRBV2	TGTGCCAGCAGACCCCGACTAGCCTCCGAGCAGTACTTC	CASRPRLASEQYF
TRBJ1-4	.	.	TRBV9	TGTGCCAGCAGCGTAGATGCGGCAGGGGAAGAAAAACTGTTTTTT	CASSVDAAGEEKLFF
TRBJ1-6	.	TRBD1	TRBV23-1	TGCGCCAGCAGTCAATCACGCCCCGGGACAGGGGTCGATTCACCCCTCCACTTT	CASSQSRPGTGVDSPLHF
TRBJ2-2	.	.	TRBV7-6	TGTGCCAGCAGCCGGGCGACCGGGGAGCTGTTTTTT	CASSRATGELFF